What follows are 2 T cell receptor beta chains derived from one specimen sequenced in a study of blood T cell repertoires in COVID-19. TCRdb's copy holds only in-frame clones and misses some; the assay was immunoSEQ multiplex PCR. Of about 190,000 clones in the sample, 88% were seen once. Sequencing used peripheral blood. The receptors originated from a woman in her forties who had recovered from COVID-19.

The chain combines TRBV18 with TRBJ2-4; a possible D gene is TRBD1 (5 bases). Trimming stripped 3 bases from V and 5 bases from J, with 8 bases between. In germline, CDR1 is KGHSH, CDR2 LQKENI. The CDR3 length is 13 residues. CDR3: CASSPATENIQYF. The CDR3 DNA reads as TGTGCCAGCTCACCGGCGACAGAAAACATTCAGTACTTC.

The chain recombines TRBV9 with TRBJ1-4, with 7 bases that match TRBD1. Germline V gene data show CDR1 as SGDLS and CDR2 as YYNGEE. CDR3 length: 14 amino acids. V was clipped by 3 bases and J by 8 bases; unmatched bases: 7. CDR3 residues: CASSGPGGGEKLFF. The CDR3 region has the DNA TGTGCCAGCAGCGGGCCAGGGGGAGGCGAAAAACTGTTTTTT.